The 15 T cell receptor beta chains listed next were all sequenced from one sample in a study of CD8+ T cells in alopecia areata. Following extraction, RNA underwent reverse transcription to cDNA, which served as the sequencing template. Sequenced by immunoSEQ multiplex PCR; TCRdb stores in-frame clones only, minus some. The sample lists some 210,000 clones; 50% to 60% were seen once. This specimen was CD4+ T cells sorted from blood, taken at week 0. The receptors here all came from a human donor with alopecia areata.

This clone was observed a few times. J is TRBJ1-1 and V is TRBV30; possible D gene TRBD1, 5 bases. Trimming shortened V by 4 bases and J by 4 bases, and 22 bases separated the two germline ends. The CDR3 is 16 amino acids. Germline V gene data show CDR1 as GTSNPN and CDR2 as SVGIG (reference sequence). Here the CDR3 DNA reads TGTGCCTGGACCTTCCCCGGGACCGGTAGTTTCACTGAAGCTTTCTTT. Amino acid sequence: CAWTFPGTGSFTEAFF.

The rearrangement joins TRBV4-1 to TRBJ2-7; possible D gene TRBD1, 5 bases. This CDR3 spans 15 amino acids. V was cut by 0 bases and J by 8 bases, with 17 bases left in between. The germline gives CDR1 MGHRA, CDR2 YSYEKL. CDR3 in DNA: TGCGCCAGCAGCCAAGACAGGGTGCCCTCGGTGAAGCAGTACTTC. Translated: CASSQDRVPSVKQYF.

The chain carries TRBV20-1 and TRBJ1-1; no reliable D call. CDR3 length equals 11 residues. Germline values: CDR1 DFQATT, CDR2 SNEGSKA (reference sequence). V lost 3 bases and J lost 3, with 5 bases in between. CDR3 amino acids: CSASLDTEAFF. CDR3 DNA sequence: TGCAGTGCTAGTTTAGACACTGAAGCTTTCTTT.

The J gene is TRBJ2-3, the V gene TRBV29-1; D may correspond to TRBD1 or TRBD2 (5 bases each). V was trimmed by 3 bases and J by 3 bases, leaving 16 bases between them. Looked up from germline, CDR1 is SQVTM and CDR2 is ANQGSEA. The CDR3 has 15 amino acids. CDR3 sequence (DNA): TGCAGCGTTGACGCCAGGGCTAGCTTTACAGATACGCAGTATTTT. It yields the protein CSVDARASFTDTQYF.

The chain links TRBV15 to TRBJ2-2, with 7 bases lining up with TRBD2. Trimming cost V 1 base and J 6 bases; bases outside gene matches: 5. This CDR3 is 15 amino acids long. The germline gives CDR1 LNHNV, CDR2 YYDKDF (reference sequence). Here the CDR3 reads CATSRALLASGELFF. The CDR3, as DNA: TGTGCCACCAGCAGAGCACTACTAGCGTCCGGGGAGCTGTTTTTT.

The chain recombines TRBV5-4 with TRBJ1-4; 8 bases fit TRBD1. Germline V gene lookup returns CDR1 SGHNT and CDR2 YYREEE (reference sequence). V shed 3 bases, J shed 8 bases, and the junction held 6 bases outside the gene matches. The CDR3 is 14 amino acids. CDR3 DNA sequence: TGTGCCAGCAGCTCCAGGGGGCCAGGCGAAAAACTGTTTTTT. Residues: CASSSRGPGEKLFF. Using reference TRBV5-4 and TRBJ1-4 for the parts outside the CDR3, the full variable domain is ETGVTQSPTHLIKTRGQQVTLRCSSQSGHNTVSWYQQALGQGPQFIFQYYREEENGRGNFPPRFSGLQFPNYSSELNVNALELDDSALYLCASSSRGPGEKLFFGSGTQLSVL.

The V and J genes are TRBV11-1 and TRBJ2-1; perhaps TRBD2 as D (5 bases). V dropped 5 bases and J dropped 8 bases, with 7 bases sitting between them. The CDR3 loop spans 11 amino acids. Germline loops: CDR1 SGHAT, CDR2 FQDESV (reference sequence). This chain's CDR3 is CASSRTHEQFF. The DNA of the CDR3 is TGTGCCAGCAGCCGGACTCATGAGCAGTTCTTC.

The chain uses TRBV27 and TRBJ2-1; unclear D gene. CDR1 and CDR2 (germline): MNHEY, SMNVEV (reference sequence). Trimming pared 2 bases from V and 2 bases from J, leaving 13 bases between. The CDR3 loop spans 16 amino acids. The CDR3, as DNA: TGTGCCAGCAGTTTAAGCCTCATCCCCCCCTACAATGAGCAGTTCTTC. It translates to CASSLSLIPPYNEQFF.

The CDR3 loop is CAWTGTATREKLFF. Written as DNA, the CDR3 is TGTGCCTGGACCGGGACAGCCACCAGGGAAAAACTGTTTTTT. The chain is built from TRBV30 and TRBJ1-4; 7 bases align to TRBD1. After removal of 4 bases from V and 8 bases from J, the junction contained 10 bases not matched to a gene. Germline-derived CDR1 and CDR2 are GTSNPN and SVGIG (reference sequence). The CDR3 covers 14 residues.

This clone was found a few times. The chain carries TRBV30 and TRBJ1-1, with no clear D. CDR3 length: 12 residues. Trimming took off 0 bases at V and 6 bases at J, with 8 bases between the two ends. The germline V gene encodes CDR1 GTSNPN and CDR2 SVGIG (reference sequence). CDR3 residues: CAWSVYAAEAFF. The DNA of the CDR3 is TGTGCCTGGAGTGTATACGCGGCTGAAGCTTTCTTT.

V usage is TRBV15 and J usage is TRBJ1-2, with TRBD1 matching 10 bases. The CDR3 has 17 amino acids. From germline, CDR1 is LNHNV and CDR2 YYDKDF (reference sequence). V shed 2 bases and J 7 bases; nucleotides not matched to a gene: 13. CDR3 nucleotide sequence: TGTGCCACCAGCAGACCTCCCCAGACAGGGGGCGCATCTGGCTACACCTTC. Translation gives CATSRPPQTGGASGYTF.

This clone was found once. The genes are TRBV6-1 and TRBJ2-5; D not certain. Germline CDR1 and CDR2: MNHNS and SASEGT. This CDR3 comprises 12 residues. V lost 11 bases, J lost 5 bases, and 15 bases lay in between. The CDR3 sequence is CAGTDLLETQYF. The CDR3 DNA reads as TGTGCCGGAACCGACTTGTTGGAGACCCAGTACTTC.

In its sample, this clone was seen a few times. This chain connects TRBV19 to TRBJ2-1, with no clear D. The V gene lost 5 bases and the J gene lost 2 bases, with 13 bases spanning the gap. Germline V gene lookup returns CDR1 LNHDA and CDR2 SQIVND (reference sequence). CDR3 length: 15 amino acids. For the CDR3, the DNA is TGTGCCAGTAGTGTGACCCCGCCGACCTACAATGAGCAGTTCTTC. Residues: CASSVTPPTYNEQFF. Complete variable domain (other parts from reference TRBV19 and TRBJ2-1): DGGITQSPKYLFRKEGQNVTLSCEQNLNHDAMYWYRQDPGQGLRLIYYSQIVNDFQKGDIAEGYSVSREKKESFPLTVTSAQKNPTAFYLCASSVTPPTYNEQFFGPGTRLTVL.

V and J are TRBV2 and TRBJ1-5; 8 bases agree with TRBD1. This CDR3 comprises 16 residues. J gave up 3 bases and V 4 bases, and 8 bases lay outside the gene matches. CDR1 is SNHLY, CDR2 FYNNEI, per germline. CDR3 residues: CASSGQGSGANQPQHF. Written as DNA, the CDR3 is TGTGCCAGCAGTGGACAGGGGAGTGGGGCCAATCAGCCCCAGCATTTT.

The chain carries TRBV2 and TRBJ1-5, with a weak D call TRBD1 (5 bases). The CDR3 is 15 amino acids. V dropped 4 bases and J dropped 0 bases, with 10 bases sitting between them. Germline V gives CDR1 SNHLY, CDR2 FYNNEI. Here the CDR3 reads CASSGLGHSNQPQHF. The CDR3 DNA sequence: TGTGCCAGCAGTGGGTTGGGGCATAGCAATCAGCCCCAGCATTTT.